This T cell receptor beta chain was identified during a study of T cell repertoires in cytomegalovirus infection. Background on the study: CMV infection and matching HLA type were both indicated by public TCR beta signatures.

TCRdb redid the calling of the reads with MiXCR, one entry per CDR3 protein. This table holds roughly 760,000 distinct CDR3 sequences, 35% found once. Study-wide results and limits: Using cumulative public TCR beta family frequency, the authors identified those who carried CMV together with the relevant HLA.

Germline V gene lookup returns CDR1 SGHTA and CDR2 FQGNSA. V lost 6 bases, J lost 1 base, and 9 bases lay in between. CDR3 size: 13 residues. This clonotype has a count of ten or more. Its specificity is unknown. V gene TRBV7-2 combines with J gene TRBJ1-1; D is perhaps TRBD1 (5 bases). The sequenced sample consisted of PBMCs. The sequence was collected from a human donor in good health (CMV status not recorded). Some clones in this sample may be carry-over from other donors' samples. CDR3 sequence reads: CASRLQENTEAFF. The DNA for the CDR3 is TGTGCCAGCAGACTACAGGAGAACACTGAAGCTTTCTTT.